The clone carrying this T cell receptor (beta chain) is a singleton in its sample. This entry comes from a study of blood T cell repertoires in COVID-19. Whole-study context: From T cells, B-cell-depleted T cells, or PBMCs came the material, which was cDNA or gDNA.

CDR1 MNHEY and CDR2 SMNVEV come from the germline V gene (reference sequence). CDR3 length: 13 amino acids. V was cut by 5 bases and J by 4 bases, with 11 bases left in between. The data were produced by immunoSEQ multiplex PCR, yet TCRdb's version contains in-frame clones alone and is incomplete. The sample gives 270,000 or so clones, nearly 90% of which show up once; 2% to 2.5% is in the top ten. This TCR was sampled from a woman aged 60-75 years with COVID-19, enrolled during active disease. The gene calls are TRBV27 and TRBJ1-2; D gene ambiguous. Material for sequencing was peripheral blood. CDR3 loop: CASSPTESYGYTF. Written as DNA, the CDR3 is TGTGCCAGCAGTCCTACAGAGTCCTATGGCTACACCTTC.